This record concerns one T cell receptor beta chain sequence. This entry comes from a study of T cell repertoires in aging, cancer and after chemotherapy. About the study: Roughly 8.8 million TCR reads made up the full dataset.

Amplification of TCR beta used genomic DNA extracted from peripheral blood. There are 14 residues in the CDR3. Unmatched junction bases numbered 2, after V lost 3 bases and J lost 4 bases. CDR1 MNHNY and CDR2 SVGAGI come from the germline V gene (reference sequence). Rearranged V-D-J TRB sequences were amplified with a mixed TRB-A/B primer pool. TCRdb re-derived calls from the multiplex PCR reads in MiXCR, one entry per CDR3 protein. Among around 9,500 distinct CDR3 sequences listed, under 65% were seen once. The receptor was derived from a human donor in good health. The chain uses TRBV6-6 and TRBJ1-2; 10 bases align to TRBD1. Material for sequencing was blood. This CDR3 reads CASSYRQGAYGYTF. The CDR3 DNA reads as TGTGCCAGCAGTTATAGACAGGGGGCCTATGGCTACACCTTC.